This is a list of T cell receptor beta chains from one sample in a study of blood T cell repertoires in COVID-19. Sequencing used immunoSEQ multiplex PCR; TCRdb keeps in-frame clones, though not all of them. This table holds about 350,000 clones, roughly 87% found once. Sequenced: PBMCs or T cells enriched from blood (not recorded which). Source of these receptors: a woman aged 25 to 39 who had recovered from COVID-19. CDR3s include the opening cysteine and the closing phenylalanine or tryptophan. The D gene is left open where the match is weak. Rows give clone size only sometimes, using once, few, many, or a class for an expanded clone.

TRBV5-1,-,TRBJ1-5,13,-,TGCGCCAGCAGCTTGCAGGGAGGGCAGCCCCAGCATTTT,CASSLQGGQPQHF
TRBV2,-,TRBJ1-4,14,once,TGTGCCAGCAGGCTCCGGGGGGGCGGTGAAAAACTGTTTTTT,CASRLRGGGEKLFF
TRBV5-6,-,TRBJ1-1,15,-,TGTGCCAGCAGCTTGGTGACAGAGCGGGGCACTGAAGCTTTCTTT,CASSLVTERGTEAFF
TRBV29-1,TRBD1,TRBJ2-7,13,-,TGCAGCGTCGACGCAGGGGGCGGCTACGAGCAGTACTTC,CSVDAGGGYEQYF
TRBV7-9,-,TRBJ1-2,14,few,TGTGCCAGCAGCTTAGGTAGCGGCAACTATGGCTACACCTTC,CASSLGSGNYGYTF
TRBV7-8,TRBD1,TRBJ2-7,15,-,TGTGCCAGCAGCCCCGACAGGGTAGGTCCCGTACAGCAGTACTTC,CASSPDRVGPVQQYF
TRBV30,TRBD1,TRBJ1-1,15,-,TGTGCCTGGGCGACAGGGTCGTGGCCTAGCACTGAAGCTTTCTTT,CAWATGSWPSTEAFF
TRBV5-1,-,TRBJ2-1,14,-,TGCGCCAGCAGCTTGGCTAGCTCAGTCCCTGAGCAGTTCTTC,CASSLASSVPEQFF
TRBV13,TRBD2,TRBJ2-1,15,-,TGTGCCAGCAGCTTAAAGGTTCGCGGGGGTGTTGAGCAGTTCTTC,CASSLKVRGGVEQFF
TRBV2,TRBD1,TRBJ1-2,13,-,TGTGCCAGCCGCTACTTAGGACAGGGAAGCTACACCTTC,CASRYLGQGSYTF
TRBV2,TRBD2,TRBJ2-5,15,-,TGTGCCAGCAGTGAACTTTCTAGCGGGGAAGAGACCCAGTACTTC,CASSELSSGEETQYF
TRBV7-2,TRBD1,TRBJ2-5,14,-,TGTGCCAGCAGCCCAGGGGGTGGGGGAGAGACCCAGTACTTC,CASSPGGGGETQYF
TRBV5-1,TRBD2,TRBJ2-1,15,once,TGCGCCAGCAGCAGCCGACTAGCGGGGGAGGGTGAGCAGTTCTTC,CASSSRLAGEGEQFF
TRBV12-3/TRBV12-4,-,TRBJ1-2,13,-,TGTGCCAGCAGTTCGCCCGACAGAGATGGCTACACCTTC,CASSSPDRDGYTF
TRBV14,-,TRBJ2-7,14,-,TGTGCCAGCAGGAAACTGAGGAGGTCCTACGAGCAGTACTTC,CASRKLRRSYEQYF
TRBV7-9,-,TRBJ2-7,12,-,TGTGCCAGCAGACAGGGCTTCTACGAGCAGTACTTC,CASRQGFYEQYF
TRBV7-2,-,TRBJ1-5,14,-,TGTGCCAGCAGCTTATCCTCGGGAGGTCAGCCCCAGCATTTT,CASSLSSGGQPQHF
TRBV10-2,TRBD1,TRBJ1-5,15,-,TGCGCCAGCAGTCAGACAGGGGGTCCTGGTCAGCCCCAGCATTTT,CASSQTGGPGQPQHF
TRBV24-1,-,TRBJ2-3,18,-,TGTGCCACCAGTGATTTGAACGCCCCGGACTCTAACACAGATACGCAGTATTTT,CATSDLNAPDSNTDTQYF
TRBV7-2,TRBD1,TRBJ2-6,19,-,TGTGCCAGCAGCTTAGCAGGGACAGGGGTTCCCTCTGGGGCCAACGTCCTGACTTTC,CASSLAGTGVPSGANVLTF
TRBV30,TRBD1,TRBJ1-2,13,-,TGTGCCTGGAGCCCCGGACAGGGCCTCGGCTACACCTTC,CAWSPGQGLGYTF
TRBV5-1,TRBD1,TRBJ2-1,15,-,TGCGCCAGCAGCTTGGGACAGGGCTCCCACAATGAGCAGTTCTTC,CASSLGQGSHNEQFF
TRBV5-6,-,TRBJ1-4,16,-,TGTGCCAGCAGCTTGGGGTCCGGGACACTACAGGAAAAACTGTTTTTT,CASSLGSGTLQEKLFF
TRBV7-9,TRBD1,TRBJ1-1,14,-,TGTGCCAGCAGCTTAGCGCAGGGGGACACTGAAGCTTTCTTT,CASSLAQGDTEAFF
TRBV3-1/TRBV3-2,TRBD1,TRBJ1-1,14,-,TGTGCCAGCAGCCAAGGGACAGGGAACACTGAAGCTTTCTTT,CASSQGTGNTEAFF
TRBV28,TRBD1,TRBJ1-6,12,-,TGTGCCAGCGGGACAGGGGTGTCACCCCTCCACTTT,CASGTGVSPLHF
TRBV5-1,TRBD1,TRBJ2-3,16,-,TGCGCCAGCAGCTTGGGGTACGGGCAGGGGGCCGATACGCAGTATTTT,CASSLGYGQGADTQYF
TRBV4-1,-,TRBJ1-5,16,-,TGCGCCAGCAGCCAAGAGTTCGGTACTGGCAATCAGCCCCAGCATTTT,CASSQEFGTGNQPQHF
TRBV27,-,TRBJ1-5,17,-,TGTGCCAGCAGCACCGGGTCGGGGGGGCTAGGCAATCAGCCCCAGCATTTT,CASSTGSGGLGNQPQHF
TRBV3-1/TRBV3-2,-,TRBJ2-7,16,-,TGTGCCAGCAGCCATTCTAAGTTTTCCTCTCCCTACGAGCAGTACTTC,CASSHSKFSSPYEQYF
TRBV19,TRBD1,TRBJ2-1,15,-,TGTGCCAGTAGTATTAGAGGGACAGGGAACAATGAGCAGTTCTTC,CASSIRGTGNNEQFF
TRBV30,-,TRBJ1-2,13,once,TGTGCCTCAGTGGGGACTCTCAACTATGGCTACACCTTC,CASVGTLNYGYTF
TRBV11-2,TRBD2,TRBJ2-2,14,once,TGTGCCAGCAGCTTGGGGACTACCACCGGGGAGCTGTTTTTT,CASSLGTTTGELFF